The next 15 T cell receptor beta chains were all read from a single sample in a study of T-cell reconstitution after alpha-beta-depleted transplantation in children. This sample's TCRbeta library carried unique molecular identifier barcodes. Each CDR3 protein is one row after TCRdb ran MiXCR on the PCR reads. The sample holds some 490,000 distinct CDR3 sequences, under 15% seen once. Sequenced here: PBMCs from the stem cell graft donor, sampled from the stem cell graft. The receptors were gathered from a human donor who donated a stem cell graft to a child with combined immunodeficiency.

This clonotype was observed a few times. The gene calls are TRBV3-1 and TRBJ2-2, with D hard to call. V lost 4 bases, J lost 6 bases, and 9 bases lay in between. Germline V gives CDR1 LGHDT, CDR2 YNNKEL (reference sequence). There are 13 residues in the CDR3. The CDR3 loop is CASSPSSSGELFF. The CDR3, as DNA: TGTGCCAGCAGCCCGAGCAGTTCCGGGGAGCTGTTTTTT.

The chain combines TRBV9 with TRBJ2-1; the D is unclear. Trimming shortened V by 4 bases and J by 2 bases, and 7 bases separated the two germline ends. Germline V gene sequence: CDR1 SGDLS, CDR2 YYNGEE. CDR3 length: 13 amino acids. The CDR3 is CASSIDAYNEQFF. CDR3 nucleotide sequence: TGTGCCAGCAGCATAGATGCCTACAATGAGCAGTTCTTC.

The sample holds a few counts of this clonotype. The CDR3 sequence is CASSSDRGKGAKNIQYF. CDR3 coding DNA: TGTGCCAGCAGCTCGGACAGGGGGAAGGGAGCCAAAAACATTCAGTACTTC. The chain couples TRBV7-9 to TRBJ2-4, with 10 bases that match TRBD1. Germline lookup yields CDR1 SEHNR and CDR2 FQNEAQ (reference sequence). This CDR3 has 17 residues. Trimming cost V 4 bases and J 0 bases; bases outside gene matches: 6. Combining the CDR3 with reference TRBV7-9 and TRBJ2-4 gives the whole variable domain DTGVSQNPRHKITKRGQNVTFRCDPISEHNRLYWYRQTLGQGPEFLTYFQNEAQLEKSRLLSDRFSAERPKGSFSTLEIQRTEQGDSAMYLCASSSDRGKGAKNIQYFGAGTRLSVL.

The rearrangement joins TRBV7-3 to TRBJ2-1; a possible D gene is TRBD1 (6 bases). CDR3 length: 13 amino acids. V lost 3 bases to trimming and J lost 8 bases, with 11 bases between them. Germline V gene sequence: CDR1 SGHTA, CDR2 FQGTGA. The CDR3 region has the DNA TGTGCCAGCAGCTTGCAGGGGATGGATGAGCAGTTCTTC. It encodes CASSLQGMDEQFF.

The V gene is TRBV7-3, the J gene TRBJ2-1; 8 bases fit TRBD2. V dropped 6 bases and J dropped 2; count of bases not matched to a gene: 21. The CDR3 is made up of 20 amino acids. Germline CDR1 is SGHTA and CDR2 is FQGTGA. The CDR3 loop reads CASSSSFPFSGESAYNEQFF. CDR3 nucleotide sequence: TGTGCCAGCAGTTCTTCCTTCCCTTTTAGCGGGGAAAGCGCCTACAATGAGCAGTTCTTC.

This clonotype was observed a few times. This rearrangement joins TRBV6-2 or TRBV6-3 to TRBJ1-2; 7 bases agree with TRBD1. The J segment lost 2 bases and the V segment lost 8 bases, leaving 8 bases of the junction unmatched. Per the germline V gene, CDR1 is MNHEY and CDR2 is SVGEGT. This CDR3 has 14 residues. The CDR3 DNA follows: TGTGCCAGCGAACAGGGGTTAGAGAACTATGGCTACACCTTC. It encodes CASEQGLENYGYTF.

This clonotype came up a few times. The CDR3 is CASSGGGPTDTQYF. CDR3 DNA sequence: TGTGCCAGCAGCGGGGGGGGGCCGACAGATACGCAGTATTTT. The genes are TRBV2 and TRBJ2-3; the match to TRBD2 covers 8 bases. Germline-derived CDR1 and CDR2 are SNHLY and FYNNEI. The V segment lost 6 bases and the J segment 3 bases; nucleotides outside the gene matches: 5. CDR3 length equals 14 residues.

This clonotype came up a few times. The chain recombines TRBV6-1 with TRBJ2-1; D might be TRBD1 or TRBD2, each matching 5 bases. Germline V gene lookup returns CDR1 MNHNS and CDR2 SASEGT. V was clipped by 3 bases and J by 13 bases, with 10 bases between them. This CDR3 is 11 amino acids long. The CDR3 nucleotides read TGTGCCAGCAGTGATATGGGACCCCAGTTCTTC. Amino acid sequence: CASSDMGPQFF.

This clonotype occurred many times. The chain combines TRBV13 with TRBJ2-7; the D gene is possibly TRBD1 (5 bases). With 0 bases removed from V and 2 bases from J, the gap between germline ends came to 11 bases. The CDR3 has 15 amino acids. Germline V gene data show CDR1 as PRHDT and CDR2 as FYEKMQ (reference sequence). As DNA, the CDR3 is TGTGCCAGCAGCTTAGGTAGGGGCCAAACCTACGAGCAGTACTTC. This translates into CASSLGRGQTYEQYF. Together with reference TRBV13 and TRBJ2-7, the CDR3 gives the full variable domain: AAGVIQSPRHLIKEKRETATLKCYPIPRHDTVYWYQQGPGQDPQFLISFYEKMQSDKGSIPDRFSAQQFSDYHSELNMSSLELGDSALYFCASSLGRGQTYEQYFGPGTRLTVT.

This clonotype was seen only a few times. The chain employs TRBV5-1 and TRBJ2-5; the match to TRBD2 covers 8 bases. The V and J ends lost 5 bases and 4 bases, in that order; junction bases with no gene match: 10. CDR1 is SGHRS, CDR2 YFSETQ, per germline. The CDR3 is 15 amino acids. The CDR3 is CASRISGSQGETQYF. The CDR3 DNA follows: TGCGCCAGCAGAATAAGCGGGAGCCAGGGAGAGACCCAGTACTTC. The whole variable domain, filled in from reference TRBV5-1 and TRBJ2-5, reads KAGVTQTPRYLIKTRGQQVTLSCSPISGHRSVSWYQQTPGQGLQFLFEYFSETQRNKGNFPGRFSGRQFSNSRSEMNVSTLELGDSALYLCASRISGSQGETQYFGPGTRLLVL.

The CDR3 is CASRGPKNIQYF. In DNA form, the CDR3 reads TGTGCCAGCCGGGGGCCAAAAAACATTCAGTACTTC. This sequence joins TRBV3-1 and TRBJ2-4; the D call may be TRBD1 or TRBD2 (6 bases each). This CDR3 is 12 amino acids long. Trimming took 8 bases from V and 4 from J, leaving 9 bases between them. From germline, CDR1 is LGHDT and CDR2 YNNKEL (reference sequence).

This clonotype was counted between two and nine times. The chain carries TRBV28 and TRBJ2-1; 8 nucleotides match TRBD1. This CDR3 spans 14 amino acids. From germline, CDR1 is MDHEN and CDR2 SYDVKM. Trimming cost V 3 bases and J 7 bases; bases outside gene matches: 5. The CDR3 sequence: CASSFQGATNEQFF. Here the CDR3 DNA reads TGTGCCAGCAGTTTTCAGGGGGCAACGAATGAGCAGTTCTTC.

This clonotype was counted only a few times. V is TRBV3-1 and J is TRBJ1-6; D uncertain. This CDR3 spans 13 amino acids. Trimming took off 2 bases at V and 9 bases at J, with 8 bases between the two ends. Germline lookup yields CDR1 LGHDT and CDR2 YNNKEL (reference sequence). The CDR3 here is CASSQRMGSPLHF. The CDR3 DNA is TGTGCCAGCAGCCAACGAATGGGTTCACCCCTCCACTTT.

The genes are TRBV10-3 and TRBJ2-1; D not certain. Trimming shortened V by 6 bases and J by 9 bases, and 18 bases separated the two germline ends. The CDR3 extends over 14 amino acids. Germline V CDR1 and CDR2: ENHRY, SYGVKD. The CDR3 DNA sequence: TGTGCCATCAGACGGCATCAAGAGGATGTTGAGCAGTTCTTC. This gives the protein CAIRRHQEDVEQFF.

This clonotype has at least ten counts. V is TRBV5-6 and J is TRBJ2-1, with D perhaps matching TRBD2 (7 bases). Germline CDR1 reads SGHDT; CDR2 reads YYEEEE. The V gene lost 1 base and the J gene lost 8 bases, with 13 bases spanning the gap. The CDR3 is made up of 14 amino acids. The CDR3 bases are TGTGCCAGCAGCTTGTCGGGGGGCCGTCATGAGCAGTTCTTC. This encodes CASSLSGGRHEQFF.